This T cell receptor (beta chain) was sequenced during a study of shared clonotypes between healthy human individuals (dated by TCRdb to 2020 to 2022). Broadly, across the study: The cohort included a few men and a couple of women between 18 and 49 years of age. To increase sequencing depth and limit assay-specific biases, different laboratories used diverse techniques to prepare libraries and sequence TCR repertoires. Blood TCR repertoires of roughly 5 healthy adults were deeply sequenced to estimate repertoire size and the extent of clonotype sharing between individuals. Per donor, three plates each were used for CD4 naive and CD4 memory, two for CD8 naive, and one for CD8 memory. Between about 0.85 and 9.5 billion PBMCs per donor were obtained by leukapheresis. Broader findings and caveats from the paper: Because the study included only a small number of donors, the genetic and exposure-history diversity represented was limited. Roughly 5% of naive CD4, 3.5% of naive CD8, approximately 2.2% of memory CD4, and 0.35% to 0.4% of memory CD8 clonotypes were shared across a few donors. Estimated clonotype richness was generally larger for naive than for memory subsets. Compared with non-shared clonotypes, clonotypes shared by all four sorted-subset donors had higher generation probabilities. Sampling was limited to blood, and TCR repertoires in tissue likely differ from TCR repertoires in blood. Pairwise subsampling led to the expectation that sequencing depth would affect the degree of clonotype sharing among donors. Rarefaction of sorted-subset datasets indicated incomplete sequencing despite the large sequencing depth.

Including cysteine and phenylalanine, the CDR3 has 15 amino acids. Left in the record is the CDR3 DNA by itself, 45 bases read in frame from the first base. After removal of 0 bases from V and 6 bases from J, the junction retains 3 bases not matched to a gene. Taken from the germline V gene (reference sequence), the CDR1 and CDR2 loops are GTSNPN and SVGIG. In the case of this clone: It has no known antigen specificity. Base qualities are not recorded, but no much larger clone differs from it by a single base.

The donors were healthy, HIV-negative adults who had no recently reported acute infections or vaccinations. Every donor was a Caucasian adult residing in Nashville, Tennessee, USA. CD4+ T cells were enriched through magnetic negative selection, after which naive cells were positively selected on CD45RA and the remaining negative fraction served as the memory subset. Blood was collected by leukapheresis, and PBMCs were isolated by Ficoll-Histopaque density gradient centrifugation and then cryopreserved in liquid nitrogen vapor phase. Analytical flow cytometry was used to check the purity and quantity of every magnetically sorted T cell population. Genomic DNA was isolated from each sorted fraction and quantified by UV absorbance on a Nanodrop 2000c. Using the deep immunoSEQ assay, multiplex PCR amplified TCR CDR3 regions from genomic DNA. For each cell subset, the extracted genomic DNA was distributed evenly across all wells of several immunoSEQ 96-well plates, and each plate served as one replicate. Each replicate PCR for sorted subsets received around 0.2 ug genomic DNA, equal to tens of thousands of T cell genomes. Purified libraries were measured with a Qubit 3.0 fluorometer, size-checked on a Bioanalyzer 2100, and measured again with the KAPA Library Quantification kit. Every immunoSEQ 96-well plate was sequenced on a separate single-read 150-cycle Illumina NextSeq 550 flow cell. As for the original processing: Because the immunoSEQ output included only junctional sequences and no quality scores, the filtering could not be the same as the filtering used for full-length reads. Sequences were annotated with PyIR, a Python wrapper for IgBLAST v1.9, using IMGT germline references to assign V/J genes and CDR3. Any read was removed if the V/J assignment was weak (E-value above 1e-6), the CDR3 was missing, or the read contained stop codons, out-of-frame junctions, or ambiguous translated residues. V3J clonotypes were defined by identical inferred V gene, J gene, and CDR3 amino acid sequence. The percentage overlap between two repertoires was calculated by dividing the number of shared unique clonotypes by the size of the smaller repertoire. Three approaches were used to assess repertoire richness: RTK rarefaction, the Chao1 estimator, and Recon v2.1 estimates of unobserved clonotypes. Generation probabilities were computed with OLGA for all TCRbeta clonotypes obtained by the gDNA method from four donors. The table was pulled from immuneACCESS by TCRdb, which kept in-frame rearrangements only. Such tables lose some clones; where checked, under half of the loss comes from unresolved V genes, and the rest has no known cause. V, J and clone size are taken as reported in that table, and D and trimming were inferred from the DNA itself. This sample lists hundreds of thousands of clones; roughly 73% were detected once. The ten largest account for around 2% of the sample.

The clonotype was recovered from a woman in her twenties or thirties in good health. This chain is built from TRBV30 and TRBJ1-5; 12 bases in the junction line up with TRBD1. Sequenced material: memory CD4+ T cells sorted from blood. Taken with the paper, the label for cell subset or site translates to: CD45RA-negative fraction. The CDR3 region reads CAWSVGTGGGQPQHF. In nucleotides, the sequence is TGTGCCTGGAGTGTAGGGACAGGGGGCGGTCAGCCCCAGCATTTT. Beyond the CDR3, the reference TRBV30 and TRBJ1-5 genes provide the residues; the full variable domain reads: SQTIHQWPATLVQPVGSPLSLECTVEGTSNPNLYWYRQAAGRGLQLLFYSVGIGQISSEVPQNLSASRPQDRQFILSSKKLLLSDSGFYLCAWSVGTGGGQPQHFGDGTRLSIL.